This entry is about one T cell receptor beta chain. Generated by immunoSEQ multiplex PCR, the TCRdb table keeps only in-frame clones and is missing some. The data show more than 2 million clones, with 85% to 95% seen just once and more than 0.95% held by the top ten. This specimen comes from a study of shared clonotypes between healthy human individuals. As for the study in general: Donor composition was a couple of women and a few men, aged 18 to 49.

Per germline, CDR1 MNHEY and CDR2 SVGAGI. The CDR3 covers 14 residues. V trimming: 6 bases; J trimming: 4 bases; junction bases outside the gene matches: 6. Terminally differentiated effector memory CD45RA+ cells were left out of the naive CD8 fraction, which was CD45RO-negative and positively selected for CCR7. The specimen was naive CD8+ T cells sorted from blood. The V gene is TRBV6-5, the J gene TRBJ1-2, with 9 bases identical to TRBD1. The TCR was taken from a man aged 18 to 30 in good health. The CDR3 nucleotides are TGTGCCAGCAGCCAACAGGGGGCGGGCTATGGCTACACCTTC. This gives the protein CASSQQGAGYGYTF.